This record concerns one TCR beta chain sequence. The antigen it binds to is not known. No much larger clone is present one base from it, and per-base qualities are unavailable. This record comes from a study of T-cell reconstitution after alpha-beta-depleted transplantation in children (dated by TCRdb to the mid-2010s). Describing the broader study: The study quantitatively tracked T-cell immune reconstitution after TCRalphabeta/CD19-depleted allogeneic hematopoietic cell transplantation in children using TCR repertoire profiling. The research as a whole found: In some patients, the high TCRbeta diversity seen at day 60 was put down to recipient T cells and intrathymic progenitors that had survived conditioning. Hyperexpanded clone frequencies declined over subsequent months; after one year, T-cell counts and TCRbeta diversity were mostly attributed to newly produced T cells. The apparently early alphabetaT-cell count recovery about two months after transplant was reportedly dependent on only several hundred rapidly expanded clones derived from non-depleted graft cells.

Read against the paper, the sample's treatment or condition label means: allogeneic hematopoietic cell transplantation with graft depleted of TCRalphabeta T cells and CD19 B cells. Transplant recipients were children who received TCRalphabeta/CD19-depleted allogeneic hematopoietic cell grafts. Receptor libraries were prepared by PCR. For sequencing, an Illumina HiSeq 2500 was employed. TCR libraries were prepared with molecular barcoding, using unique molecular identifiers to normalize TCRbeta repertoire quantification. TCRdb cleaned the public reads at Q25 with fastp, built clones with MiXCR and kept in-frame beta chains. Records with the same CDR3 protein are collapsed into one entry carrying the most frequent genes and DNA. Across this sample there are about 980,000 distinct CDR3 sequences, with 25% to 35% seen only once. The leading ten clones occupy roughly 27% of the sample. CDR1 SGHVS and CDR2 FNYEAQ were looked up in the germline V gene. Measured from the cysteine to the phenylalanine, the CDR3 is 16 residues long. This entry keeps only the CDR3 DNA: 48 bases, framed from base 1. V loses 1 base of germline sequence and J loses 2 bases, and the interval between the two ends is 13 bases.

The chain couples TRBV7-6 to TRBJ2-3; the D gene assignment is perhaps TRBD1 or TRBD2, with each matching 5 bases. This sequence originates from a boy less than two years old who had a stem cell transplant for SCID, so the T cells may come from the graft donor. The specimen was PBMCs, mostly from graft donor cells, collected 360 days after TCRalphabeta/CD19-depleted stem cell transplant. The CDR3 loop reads CASSLGRIGTTDTQYF. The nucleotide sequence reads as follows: TGTGCCAGCAGCTTAGGAAGAATCGGGACCACAGATACGCAGTATTTT.